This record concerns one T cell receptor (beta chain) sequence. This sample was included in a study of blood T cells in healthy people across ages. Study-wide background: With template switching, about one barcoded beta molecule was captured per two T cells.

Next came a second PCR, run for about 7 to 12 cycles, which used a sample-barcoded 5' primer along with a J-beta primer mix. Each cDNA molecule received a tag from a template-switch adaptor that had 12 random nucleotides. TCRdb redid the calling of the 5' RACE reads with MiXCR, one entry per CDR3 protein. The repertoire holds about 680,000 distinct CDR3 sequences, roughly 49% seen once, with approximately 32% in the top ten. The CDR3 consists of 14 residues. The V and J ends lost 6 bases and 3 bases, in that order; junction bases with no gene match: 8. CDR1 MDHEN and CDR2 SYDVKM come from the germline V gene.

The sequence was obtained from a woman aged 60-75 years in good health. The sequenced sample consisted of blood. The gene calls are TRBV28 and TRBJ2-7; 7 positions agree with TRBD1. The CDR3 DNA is TGTGCCAGCAGGGAGAGAGGGGGCGGCTACGAGCAGTACTTC. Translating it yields CASRERGGGYEQYF.